The sequence of this T cell receptor beta chain was determined in a study of CD4 T cells in relation to SARS-CoV-2 and coronaviruses. Comments on this clone: The antigen remains unidentified.

Clones were sequenced by immunoSEQ multiplex PCR, and TCRdb holds only the in-frame ones, with some missing. The data show more than 25,000 clones, with 73% seen just once and 20% to 25% held by the top ten. Unexposed donor CD4+ T cells date from about 2011-2018, before the COVID-19 pandemic. CD4+ T cells were isolated from the cells after nine to eleven days of culture. PBMCs were plated at two million per well in IL-2-containing medium. The CDR3 contains 17 residues. Germline V gene data show CDR1 as SGHTA and CDR2 as FQGNSA. Trimming removed 1 base from V and 2 bases from J, with 17 bases in between.

V is TRBV7-2 and J is TRBJ2-5; D is perhaps TRBD2 (7 bases). The sequenced material came from CD4+ T cells from PBMCs, cultured in vitro. This sequence was found in a human donor in good health. CDR3 sequence reads: CASSLGRGGATQETQYF. The CDR3 nucleotides are TGTGCCAGCAGCTTAGGCCGCGGGGGCGCCACGCAAGAGACCCAGTACTTC.